A single sample gave rise to the 20 T cell receptor beta chains below, sequenced in a study of graft-versus-host responses after intestinal transplantation (dated by TCRdb to about 2021). The sample's time point, from its label and the paper: cells obtained before transplantation from donor or recipient. The antigens of these receptors remain unknown. Receptor amplification or capture employed the immunoSEQ multiplex PCR assay. TCRdb retrieved this table from immuneACCESS and kept in-frame rearrangements only. Not all clones are present; in checked studies, unresolved V genes account for under half, and no reason is known for the remainder. Present in this sample are 45,000 to 65,000 clones, 94% of which were seen just once. The leading ten clones occupy about 0.4% of the sample. The sequencing here drew on unstimulated CD4+ T cells sorted from spleen or lymph node cells, taken before transplant. These receptors were collected from a human donor who was the organ donor for an intestinal transplant.

The V gene is TRBV18, the J gene TRBJ2-7; D might be TRBD1 or TRBD2, each matching 5 bases. V was shortened by 3 bases and J by 4 bases, with 10 bases between the two germline ends. The CDR3 runs 13 residues. CDR1 and CDR2 from the germline V gene are KGHSH and LQKENI. The CDR3 DNA reads as TGTGCCAGCTCACCCGGGACGGAATACGAGCAGTACTTC. Translated: CASSPGTEYEQYF.

The V and J genes are TRBV5-6 and TRBJ1-4, with a possible D match to TRBD1 (6 bases). Germline values: CDR1 SGHDT, CDR2 YYEEEE. CDR3 length: 13 residues. V lost 6 bases to trimming and J lost 1 base, with 7 bases between them. The CDR3 region is CASNRETNEKLFF. CDR3 sequence (DNA): TGTGCCAGCAACAGGGAAACTAATGAAAAACTGTTTTTT.

V and J are TRBV29-1 and TRBJ1-1, with a possible D match to TRBD1 (5 bases). CDR1 SQVTM and CDR2 ANQGSEA come from the germline V gene. CDR3 length: 13 residues. V was pared by 5 bases and J by 0 bases, with 10 bases between. CDR3 loop: CSVIRQMNTEAFF. CDR3 nucleotide sequence: TGCAGCGTTATCCGACAGATGAACACTGAAGCTTTCTTT.

The chain has TRBV5-6 and TRBJ2-3; 8 bases are shared with TRBD2. The CDR3 covers 17 residues. V trimming: 1 base; J trimming: 0 bases; junction bases outside the gene matches: 7. The V gene's germline CDR1 is SGHDT and CDR2 YYEEEE. The CDR3 DNA reads TGTGCCAGCAGCTTGTGGGCGGGGGGCCGTAGCACAGATACGCAGTATTTT. It yields the protein CASSLWAGGRSTDTQYF. The full variable domain, completed using reference TRBV5-6 and TRBJ2-3, is DAGVTQSPTHLIKTRGQQVTLRCSPKSGHDTVSWYQQALGQGPQFIFQYYEEEERQRGNFPDRFSGHQFPNYSSELNVNALLLGDSALYLCASSLWAGGRSTDTQYFGPGTRLTVL.

J is TRBJ1-1 and V is TRBV12-5; D gene ambiguous. The CDR3 spans 13 residues. Germline CDR1 and CDR2: LGHNT and FRNRAP. V lost 1 base and J 1 base, leaving 4 bases between the germline ends. The CDR3 DNA follows: TGTGCTAGTGGTTTGGGAGGGAACACTGAAGCTTTCTTT. As protein: CASGLGGNTEAFF.

V and J are TRBV11-2 and TRBJ1-5; maybe TRBD1 (5 bases). The length of the CDR3 is 15 residues. Trimming shortened V by 5 bases and J by 0 bases, and 11 bases separated the two germline ends. Germline V gene data show CDR1 as SGHAT and CDR2 as FQNNGV. CDR3 region: CASSQQAHSNQPQHF. The CDR3 DNA sequence: TGTGCCAGCAGCCAACAGGCCCATAGCAATCAGCCCCAGCATTTT.

V gene TRBV21-1 combines with J gene TRBJ2-5; the table's TRBD1 call for D was not verified on the DNA. TRBV21-1 is a known pseudogene. The CDR3 contains 14 residues. Written as DNA, the CDR3 is TGTGCCAGAGAGGGGAATGGGACAGAAGAGACCCAGTACTTC. Translating it yields CAREGNGTEETQYF.

This clone was seen a few times. The rearrangement links TRBV6-4 to TRBJ2-3; 8 bases are a match to TRBD2. V dropped 6 bases and J dropped 2; count of bases not matched to a gene: 1. CDR1 and CDR2 (germline): MRHNA, SNTAGT. The CDR3 has 13 amino acids. The CDR3 DNA is TGTGCCAGCAGCGGGGGGGCCACAGATACGCAGTATTTT. As protein: CASSGGATDTQYF.

The J gene is TRBJ1-1, the V gene TRBV4-3; tentative D call: TRBD1 (5 bases). The V gene's germline CDR1 is LGHNA and CDR2 YSLEER. Trimming left V 0 bases short and J 3 bases short, with 11 bases between. This CDR3 comprises 15 residues. DNA for the CDR3: TGCGCCAGCAGCCAAGATCCTGGCAGGGACACTGAAGCTTTCTTT. Its translation: CASSQDPGRDTEAFF.

The chain couples TRBV7-8 to TRBJ2-5; TRBD2 agrees at 10 bases. The DNA end favors TRBJ2-7, so the J call may be wrong. This CDR3 contains 17 residues. Germline CDR1 SGHVS, CDR2 FQNEAQ. CDR3: CASSLSPLAGETYEQYF. The CDR3 nucleotides read TGTGCCAGCAGCTTGTCACCCCTAGCGGGGGAAACCTACGAGCAGTACTTC.

The chain joins TRBV5-6 to TRBJ1-6; D might be TRBD1 (5 bases). Germline CDR1 reads SGHDT; CDR2 reads YYEEEE. CDR3 size: 15 residues. V lost 1 base, J lost 9 bases, and 14 bases lay in between. This CDR3 is CASSLKQVRLSPLHF. In DNA, the CDR3 is TGTGCCAGCAGCTTGAAACAGGTCCGTCTTTCACCCCTCCACTTT.

The sample holds one count of this clone. The chain has TRBV27 and TRBJ2-2; TRBD2 matches 10 bases. Trimming removed 7 bases from V and 5 bases from J; junction bases left unmatched: 4. The CDR3 has 14 amino acids. The germline V gene has CDR1 MNHEY and CDR2 SMNVEV (reference sequence). For the CDR3, the DNA is TGTGCCAGCACCCGACTAGCGGGTACCGGGGAGCTGTTTTTT. It encodes CASTRLAGTGELFF.

This clone appeared a few times. V usage is TRBV19 and J usage is TRBJ2-7; D call uncertain. This CDR3 contains 13 residues. CDR1 is LNHDA, CDR2 SQIVND, per germline (reference sequence). Trimming cost V 3 bases and J 1 base, with 7 bases left between them. The CDR3 here is CASSIRLSYEQYF. The CDR3 DNA is TGTGCCAGTAGTATCAGACTTTCCTACGAGCAGTACTTC.

The genes are TRBV18 and TRBJ1-3, with D unresolved. Trimming cost V 3 bases and J 1 base, with 10 bases left between them. This CDR3 region has 15 residues. Germline assignment: CDR1 KGHSH and CDR2 LQKENI. DNA for the CDR3: TGTGCCAGCTCACCCACCGGGTCGTCTGGAAACACCATATATTTT. The encoded protein is CASSPTGSSGNTIYF.

V gene TRBV5-1 combines with J gene TRBJ2-2, with TRBD2 identical over 12 bases. The CDR3 has 15 residues. V trimming: 9 bases; J trimming: 4 bases; junction bases outside the gene matches: 7. Germline CDR1 is SGHRS and CDR2 is YFSETQ. CDR3 nucleotides: TGCGCCACGACTAGCGGGGGCCCAACCACCGGGGAGCTGTTTTTT. Translating it yields CATTSGGPTTGELFF.

The chain recombines TRBV9 with TRBJ2-7, with TRBD1 matching 12 bases. Germline V gene lookup returns CDR1 SGDLS and CDR2 YYNGEE. With V trimmed by 2 bases and J by 6 bases, 3 bases remained unmatched. The CDR3 is 14 amino acids. CDR3 amino acids: CASSVGTGGAEQYF. CDR3 nucleotide sequence: TGTGCCAGCAGCGTTGGGACAGGGGGCGCCGAGCAGTACTTC.

The V call is TRBV7-2, the J call TRBJ2-5; D is ambiguous. Germline values: CDR1 SGHTA, CDR2 FQGNSA. CDR3 length: 12 residues. Trimming took off 2 bases at V and 5 bases at J, with 6 bases between the two ends. This CDR3 reads CASSLLRETQYF. The CDR3 bases are TGTGCCAGCAGCTTACTCAGGGAGACCCAGTACTTC.

The chain couples TRBV5-1 to TRBJ1-2, with TRBD1 matching 12 bases. The germline V gene encodes CDR1 SGHRS and CDR2 YFSETQ. The CDR3 runs 14 residues. J lost 6 bases, V lost 5 bases, and 5 bases had no gene match. This chain's CDR3 is CASRQRDRGHGYTF. DNA of the CDR3: TGCGCCAGCAGACAAAGGGACAGGGGGCATGGCTACACCTTC. Together with reference TRBV5-1 and TRBJ1-2, the CDR3 gives the full variable domain: KAGVTQTPRYLIKTRGQQVTLSCSPISGHRSVSWYQQTPGQGLQFLFEYFSETQRNKGNFPGRFSGRQFSNSRSEMNVSTLELGDSALYLCASRQRDRGHGYTFGSGTRLTVV.

The chain carries TRBV7-2 and TRBJ1-1; D is undetermined. Per the germline V gene, CDR1 is SGHTA and CDR2 is FQGNSA. V gave up 1 base and J gave up 1 base, with 10 bases separating them. The CDR3 has 15 amino acids. CDR3 in DNA: TGTGCCAGCAGCTTAGTTTTCGAGGCGAACACTGAAGCTTTCTTT. As protein: CASSLVFEANTEAFF.

The rearrangement uses TRBV15 and TRBJ1-2, with D perhaps TRBD1 (6 bases). The CDR3 runs to 15 residues. The germline V gene encodes CDR1 LNHNV and CDR2 YYDKDF (reference sequence). Trimming pared 1 base from V and 4 bases from J, leaving 13 bases between. Here the CDR3 reads CATSRASGAFYGYTF. CDR3 sequence (DNA): TGTGCCACCAGCAGAGCGTCAGGGGCCTTCTATGGCTACACCTTC.